The T cell receptor (beta chain) described here comes from a study of T cell responses to AZD1222 COVID-19 vaccine. Generated by immunoSEQ multiplex PCR, the TCRdb table keeps only in-frame clones and is missing some. The sample lists about 200,000 clones; 90% to 95% were seen once. V was pared by 8 bases and J by 4 bases, with 9 bases of the junction left unmatched. The CDR3 spans 15 residues. CDR1 and CDR2 (germline): MDHEN, SYDVKM. The sample here was peripheral blood, taken 28 days after the second dose of the MenACWY control vaccine. The chain couples TRBV28 to TRBJ2-2, with 8 positions matching TRBD1. This clonotype was obtained from an adult who received the MenACWY meningococcal vaccine as a control. The CDR3 sequence is CASDRGQEATGELFF. CDR3 DNA: TGTGCCAGCGACCGGGGACAGGAGGCCACCGGGGAGCTGTTTTTT.